Following are 10 T cell receptor beta chains from one sample sequenced in a study of cytomegalovirus exposure and HLA in healthy donors. Primers: 60 Vbeta forward and 13 Jbeta reverse. Assay used: immunoSEQ multiplex PCR; TCRdb lists only in-frame clones, some missing. The profile shows over 150,000 clones, around 68% of them singletons. Input material: PBMCs. These TCRs come from a middle-aged woman in good health and CMV-seropositive.

DNA of the CDR3: TGTGCCAGCAGCTTCGCAGGGGCTGGAGCTAACTATGGCTACACCTTC. Translation: CASSFAGAGANYGYTF. This chain connects TRBV7-9 to TRBJ1-2, with TRBD1 as a possible D gene (6 bases). The CDR3 contains 16 residues. V lost 3 bases and J lost 0, with 14 bases in between. In germline, CDR1 is SEHNR, CDR2 FQNEAQ (reference sequence).

V usage is TRBV7-2 and J usage is TRBJ2-3; TRBD2 matches 10 bases. From germline, CDR1 is SGHTA and CDR2 FQGNSA. V gave up 1 base and J gave up 3 bases; unmatched junction bases: 4. The CDR3 loop spans 16 amino acids. DNA of the CDR3: TGTGCCAGCAGCTTAGGGTCAGCGGGAGGGACAGATACGCAGTATTTT. This encodes CASSLGSAGGTDTQYF.

The rearrangement links TRBV19 to TRBJ1-3; 7 nucleotides match TRBD1. Trimming cost V 6 bases and J 0 bases; bases outside gene matches: 8. This CDR3 has 16 residues. Looked up from germline, CDR1 is LNHDA and CDR2 is SQIVND (reference sequence). CDR3 nucleotides: TGTGCCAGTAGCCCTCCGGGACAGAGCTCTGGAAACACCATATATTTT. Translating it yields CASSPPGQSSGNTIYF. The variable domain in full, with the rest retrieved from reference TRBV19 and TRBJ1-3, is DGGITQSPKYLFRKEGQNVTLSCEQNLNHDAMYWYRQDPGQGLRLIYYSQIVNDFQKGDIAEGYSVSREKKESFPLTVTSAQKNPTAFYLCASSPPGQSSGNTIYFGEGSWLTVV.

This clone was observed a handful of times. The gene calls are TRBV5-1 and TRBJ2-7, with D perhaps TRBD2 (6 bases). The CDR3 sequence is 16 residues long. The germline V gene has CDR1 SGHRS and CDR2 YFSETQ. Trimming left V 0 bases short and J 2 bases short, with 15 bases between. The CDR3 loop reads CASSLAETGVTYEQYF. The CDR3 region has the DNA TGCGCCAGCAGCTTGGCCGAGACGGGGGTTACCTACGAGCAGTACTTC.

The sample holds one count of this clone. In DNA, the CDR3 is TGTGCTAGTGGTTTGGTACTCGATCGGGAGGTTTGTGCGCAGTATTTT. This codes for CASGLVLDREVCAQYF. The rearrangement links TRBV12-5 to TRBJ2-3; 7 bases map to TRBD2. CDR3 length: 16 residues. Unmatched junction bases numbered 13, after V lost 0 bases and J lost 10 bases. From germline, CDR1 is LGHNT and CDR2 FRNRAP. Using reference TRBV12-5 and TRBJ2-3 for the parts outside the CDR3, the full variable domain is DARVTQTPRHKVTEMGQEVTMRCQPILGHNTVFWYRQTMMQGLELLAYFRNRAPLDDSGMPKDRFSAEMPDATLATLKIQPSEPRDSAVYFCASGLVLDREVCAQYFGPGTRLTVL.

This CDR3 is CASTRGSGGYEQYF. The CDR3 DNA reads TGTGCCAGCACCCGGGGCTCGGGGGGCTACGAGCAGTACTTC. V gene TRBV7-2 combines with J gene TRBJ2-7; 7 bases line up with TRBD2. CDR3 length equals 14 residues. Per the germline V gene, CDR1 is SGHTA and CDR2 is FQGNSA. The V gene end was trimmed by 7 bases and the J gene end by 3 bases; junction bases not matched to a gene: 9.

This clone was detected a few times. V and J are TRBV6-6 and TRBJ1-6; 8 nucleotides line up with TRBD1. The J segment lost 9 bases and the V segment lost 2 bases, leaving 3 bases of the junction unmatched. This CDR3 is 14 amino acids long. Germline assignment: CDR1 MNHNY and CDR2 SVGAGI (reference sequence). CDR3 amino acids: CASSYTQGGSPLHF. Here the CDR3 DNA reads TGTGCCAGCAGTTACACACAGGGGGGTTCACCCCTCCACTTT.

V is TRBV4-3 and J is TRBJ2-7; D is ambiguous. The CDR3 is 14 residues long. From germline, CDR1 is LGHNA and CDR2 YSLEER. Trimming pared 0 bases from V and 2 bases from J, leaving 8 bases between. The CDR3 DNA reads TGCGCCAGCAGCCAAGAATCCGGTCCCTACGAGCAGTACTTC. The encoded protein is CASSQESGPYEQYF.

V gene TRBV28 combines with J gene TRBJ1-3; TRBD1 matches at 7 bases. This CDR3 spans 17 amino acids. Germline CDR1 reads MDHEN; CDR2 reads SYDVKM. Trimming removed 7 bases from V and 0 bases from J; junction bases left unmatched: 12. The CDR3 reads CASTRQGENHSGNTIYF. CDR3 in DNA: TGTGCCAGCACACGACAGGGCGAGAACCACTCTGGAAACACCATATATTTT.

J is TRBJ1-1 and V is TRBV6-5; 8 bases are a match to TRBD1. The CDR3 is 13 residues long. V shed 6 bases, J shed 5 bases, and the junction held 5 bases outside the gene matches. Germline V gene data show CDR1 as MNHEY and CDR2 as SVGAGI. The CDR3 region has the DNA TGTGCCAGCAGGGACAGGGATAGAACTGAAGCTTTCTTT. This codes for CASRDRDRTEAFF.